Listed below are T cell receptor beta chains from one sample, sequenced in a study of blood T cell repertoires in COVID-19. Some clones are missing from TCRdb's copy, which holds only in-frame ones; the method was immunoSEQ multiplex PCR. The sample shows 250,000 to 350,000 clones, about nine tenths of them seen only once. Sequenced input: peripheral blood. Receptors originate from a young woman with active or convalescent COVID-19. Both conserved end residues are part of each CDR3. The order of the fields is J gene, D gene, V gene, clone size, CDR3 protein, CDR3 DNA. D genes are given only for firm matches. The size of a clone is reported for some rows only, either as once, few or many, or as a class for expanded clones.

>TRBJ1-5|NA|TRBV30|NA
CAWSADSNQPQHF
TGTGCCTGGAGCGCGGACAGTAATCAGCCCCAGCATTTT
>TRBJ2-1|NA|TRBV7-9|NA
CASSLEGGASKFF
TGTGCCAGCAGCTTAGAAGGGGGGGCGAGCAAGTTCTTC
>TRBJ2-3|NA|TRBV18|once
CASSYLDTQYF
TGTGCCAGCTCATATTTAGATACGCAGTATTTT
>TRBJ2-5|NA|TRBV7-2|NA
CASSSRWGAGRGETQYF
TGTGCCAGCAGCTCCAGGTGGGGTGCGGGTCGGGGAGAGACCCAGTACTTC
>TRBJ1-5|TRBD1|TRBV6-4|NA
CASSRPPGQLLINSNQPQHF
TGTGCCAGCAGTCGTCCCCCGGGACAGTTATTGATTAATAGCAATCAGCCCCAGCATTTT
>TRBJ2-7|NA|TRBV7-2|NA
CASSSPGTYEQYF
TGTGCCAGCAGCTCCCCCGGGACCTACGAGCAGTACTTC
>TRBJ2-3|NA|TRBV2|NA
CASNLLRTDTQYF
TGTGCCAGCAACCTTCTACGCACAGATACGCAGTATTTT
>TRBJ2-7|NA|TRBV3-1/TRBV3-2|NA
CASSVGQAPYEQYF
TGTGCCAGCAGCGTTGGGCAGGCGCCCTACGAGCAGTACTTC
>TRBJ2-2|TRBD2|TRBV7-3|NA
CASSLFRLAENTGELFF
TGTGCCAGCAGCTTATTCAGACTAGCTGAGAACACCGGGGAGCTGTTTTTT
>TRBJ2-1|TRBD2|TRBV4-2|NA
CASSQPIAGGPGYRNEQFF
TGTGCCAGCAGCCAACCAATAGCGGGGGGGCCCGGGTATAGAAATGAGCAGTTCTTC
>TRBJ2-3|TRBD1|TRBV19|NA
CASSTGQGGTDTQYF
TGTGCCAGTAGTACCGGACAGGGCGGCACAGATACGCAGTATTTT
>TRBJ2-3|NA|TRBV7-9|once
CASSPKGLTGDTQYF
TGTGCCAGCAGCCCTAAAGGCTTAACAGGGGATACGCAGTATTTT
>TRBJ2-5|NA|TRBV6-6|NA
CASTRGETQYF
TGTGCCAGTACAAGGGGGGAGACCCAGTACTTC
>TRBJ1-2|NA|TRBV25-1|NA
CASSKGHSNYGYTF
TGTGCCAGCAGTAAAGGACACTCTAACTATGGCTACACCTTC
>TRBJ1-5|NA|TRBV6-2/TRBV6-3|NA
CASSFTNSNQPQHF
TGTGCCAGCAGTTTTACTAATAGCAATCAGCCCCAGCATTTT
>TRBJ1-6|TRBD1|TRBV6-1|NA
CASSERAGTEDSPLHF
TGTGCCAGCAGTGAAAGAGCCGGGACAGAAGATTCACCCCTCCACTTT
>TRBJ1-2|NA|TRBV4-3|NA
CASSQAGYDGGYTF
TGCGCCAGCAGCCAAGCGGGATACGATGGCGGCTACACCTTC
>TRBJ2-3|NA|TRBV3-1/TRBV3-2|NA
CASSHADTQYF
TGTGCCAGCAGCCACGCGGATACGCAGTATTTT
>TRBJ2-3|TRBD1|TRBV7-2|NA
CASSYRDRSTDTQYF
TGTGCCAGCAGCTACAGGGACAGAAGCACAGATACGCAGTATTTT
>TRBJ2-7|TRBD2|TRBV23-1|NA
CASSHPGTSGDKGYEQYF
TGCGCCAGCAGTCACCCCGGGACTAGCGGGGATAAGGGCTACGAGCAGTACTTC
>TRBJ1-2|NA|TRBV28|NA
CASSSGRSYGYTF
TGTGCCAGCAGTTCAGGGCGTTCCTATGGCTACACCTTC
>TRBJ1-1|NA|TRBV5-1|many
CASSKSGNEAFF
TGCGCCAGCAGCAAGTCCGGGAATGAAGCTTTCTTT
>TRBJ2-1|TRBD2|TRBV7-3|NA
CASSLGGRSEQFF
TGTGCCAGCAGCTTGGGCGGGAGGTCAGAGCAGTTCTTC
>TRBJ2-6|NA|TRBV7-9|NA
CASSLVGPGAVSGANVLTF
TGTGCCAGCAGCTTAGTTGGGCCAGGGGCAGTCTCTGGGGCCAACGTCCTGACTTTC
>TRBJ2-5|NA|TRBV6-2/TRBV6-3|NA
CASSYVGQLLEDQYF
TGTGCCAGCAGTTACGTCGGACAGCTATTAGAGGACCAGTACTTC
>TRBJ2-7|TRBD2|TRBV6-2/TRBV6-3|NA
CASSLRNRKGLAGGTYEQYF
TGTGCCAGCAGCCTACGAAACCGAAAAGGACTAGCGGGGGGCACCTACGAGCAGTACTTC
>TRBJ2-3|NA|TRBV19|NA
CASSTSSVTDTQYF
TGTGCCAGTAGTACCTCCTCGGTCACAGATACGCAGTATTTT
>TRBJ1-5|TRBD1|TRBV19|NA
CASITGGSNQPQHF
TGTGCCAGTATCACAGGGGGAAGCAATCAGCCCCAGCATTTT
>TRBJ2-1|NA|TRBV29-1|NA
CSVDRAGVGNEQFF
TGCAGCGTTGATAGGGCAGGGGTCGGGAATGAGCAGTTCTTC
>TRBJ2-7|NA|TRBV21-1|once
CASSNRDREYEQYF
TGTGCCAGCAGCAACCGGGACAGGGAGTACGAGCAGTACTTC
>TRBJ2-5|TRBD2|TRBV7-2|NA
CASSLSLAEETQYF
TGTGCCAGCAGCTTAAGTCTAGCGGAAGAGACCCAGTACTTC
>TRBJ1-1|NA|TRBV19|NA
CASSTRAGLWPTEAFF
TGTGCCAGTAGTACTCGGGCGGGACTCTGGCCCACTGAAGCTTTCTTT
>TRBJ2-3|NA|TRBV2|NA
CASSITRTADTQYF
TGTGCCAGCAGTATCACAAGGACTGCAGATACGCAGTATTTT
>TRBJ2-7|TRBD1|TRBV25-1|once
CASSDWGTGDQPYEQYF
TGTGCCAGCAGTGATTGGGGGACAGGGGACCAACCCTACGAGCAGTACTTC
>TRBJ1-2|NA|TRBV28|NA
CASSSQTGGYTF
TGTGCCAGCAGCTCTCAAACGGGGGGCTACACCTTC
>TRBJ2-5|TRBD2|TRBV15|NA
CATSRGGVSQETQYF
TGTGCCACCAGCAGGGGGGGGGTAAGCCAAGAGACCCAGTACTTC
>TRBJ1-1|NA|TRBV2|NA
CASSGGRAFF
TGTGCCAGCAGTGGGGGGCGAGCTTTCTTT
>TRBJ2-1|TRBD1|TRBV19|NA
CASSIVRRTGANEQFF
TGTGCCAGTAGTATAGTACGTCGGACAGGGGCCAATGAGCAGTTCTTC